This is a list of T cell receptor beta chains from one sample in a study of blood T cell repertoires in COVID-19. Repertoires were generated with immunoSEQ multiplex PCR, while TCRdb's copy carries only in-frame clones and drops some. The sample has approximately 210,000 clones; around 87% are singletons. Sequenced input: PBMCs or T cells enriched from blood (not recorded which). Receptors originate from a woman in her twenties or thirties who had recovered from COVID-19. The CDR3 runs from the conserved cysteine through the conserved F or W. A D gene is named only where the DNA matches it firmly. The listing skips clone size in some rows; elsewhere it reads once, few, many or a size class.

TRBD2	TRBV7-3	18	TRBJ2-1	-	CASSLRGLAGVTDNEQFF	TGTGCCAGCAGCTTAAGAGGGCTAGCGGGAGTTACAGACAATGAGCAGTTCTTC
-	TRBV7-2	13	TRBJ2-5	-	CASSARVRETQYF	TGTGCCAGCAGCGCCCGGGTCCGGGAGACCCAGTACTTC
TRBD1	TRBV10-3	13	TRBJ2-5	once	CAISSGGQETQYF	TGTGCCATCAGTTCAGGGGGACAAGAGACCCAGTACTTC
TRBD1	TRBV5-5	15	TRBJ2-7	once	CASSLPGTGGEEQYF	TGTGCCAGCAGCTTGCCCGGGACAGGGGGAGAGGAGCAGTACTTC
-	TRBV6-1	16	TRBJ2-5	-	CASSDPAGTFGETQYF	TGTGCCAGCAGTGATCCTGCGGGGACTTTTGGGGAGACCCAGTACTTC
TRBD1	TRBV9	15	TRBJ1-4	-	CASSVGDRANEKLFF	TGTGCCAGCAGCGTAGGGGACAGGGCAAACGAAAAACTGTTTTTT
TRBD1	TRBV7-9	14	TRBJ1-2	-	CASSFPDRAAGYTF	TGTGCCAGCAGCTTCCCGGACAGGGCGGCGGGCTACACCTTC
-	TRBV11-2	16	TRBJ2-3	-	CASSTRGGTTTDTQYF	TGTGCCAGCAGCACTAGAGGTGGGACAACCACAGATACGCAGTATTTT
-	TRBV11-2	13	TRBJ2-1	-	CASSLGSVNEQFF	TGTGCCAGCAGCCTAGGGAGTGTCAATGAGCAGTTCTTC
TRBD2	TRBV6-4	15	TRBJ2-1	-	CASSLLAGGPDEQFF	TGTGCCAGCAGTCTACTAGCGGGGGGGCCCGATGAGCAGTTCTTC
-	TRBV5-6	17	TRBJ2-7	-	CASSGGDSVSILGEQYF	TGTGCCAGCAGCGGCGGGGACAGCGTCTCGATATTGGGGGAGCAGTACTTC
-	TRBV7-6	15	TRBJ2-7	-	CASSSETGSSYEQYF	TGTGCCAGCAGCTCCGAGACGGGAAGCTCCTACGAGCAGTACTTC
-	TRBV5-6	14	TRBJ1-4	-	CASSFRGIGEKLFF	TGTGCCAGCAGCTTTCGAGGGATTGGTGAAAAACTGTTTTTT
-	TRBV14	14	TRBJ1-2	-	CASSQDLGGYGYTF	TGTGCCAGCAGCCAAGATCTAGGAGGGTATGGCTACACCTTC
TRBD2	TRBV6-5	15	TRBJ2-5	once	CASSQTGSGQETQYF	TGTGCCAGCAGCCAAACTGGTAGCGGGCAAGAGACCCAGTACTTC
TRBD1	TRBV2	14	TRBJ1-2	-	CALAKRTGDYGYTF	TGTGCTTTAGCTAAGCGGACAGGCGACTATGGCTACACCTTC
-	TRBV9	13	TRBJ1-2	few	CASSVGRANGYTF	TGTGCCAGCAGCGTAGGCAGGGCAAATGGCTACACCTTC